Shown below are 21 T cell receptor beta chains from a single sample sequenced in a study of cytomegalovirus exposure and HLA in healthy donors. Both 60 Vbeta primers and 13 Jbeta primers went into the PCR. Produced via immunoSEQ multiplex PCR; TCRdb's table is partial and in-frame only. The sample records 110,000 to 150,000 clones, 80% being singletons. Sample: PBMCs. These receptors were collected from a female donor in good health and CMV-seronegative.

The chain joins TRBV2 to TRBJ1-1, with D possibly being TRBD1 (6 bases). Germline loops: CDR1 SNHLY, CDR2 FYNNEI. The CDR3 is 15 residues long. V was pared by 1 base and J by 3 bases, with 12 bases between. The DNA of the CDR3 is TGTGCCAGCAGTGAAGGGGGGCATCCAGACACTGAAGCTTTCTTT. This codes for CASSEGGHPDTEAFF.

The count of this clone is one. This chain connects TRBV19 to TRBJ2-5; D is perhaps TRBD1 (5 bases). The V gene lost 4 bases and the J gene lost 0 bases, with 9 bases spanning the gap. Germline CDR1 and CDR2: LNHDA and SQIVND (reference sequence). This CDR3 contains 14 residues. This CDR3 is CASSSPGHQETQYF. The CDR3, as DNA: TGTGCCAGTAGTAGTCCAGGGCACCAAGAGACCCAGTACTTC.

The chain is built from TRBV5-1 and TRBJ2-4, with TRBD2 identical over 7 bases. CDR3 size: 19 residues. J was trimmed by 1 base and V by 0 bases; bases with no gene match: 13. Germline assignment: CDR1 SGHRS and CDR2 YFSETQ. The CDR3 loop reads CASSLEAGGGSYAKNIQYF. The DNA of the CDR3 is TGCGCCAGCAGCTTGGAGGCAGGCGGGGGTTCCTACGCCAAAAACATTCAGTACTTC. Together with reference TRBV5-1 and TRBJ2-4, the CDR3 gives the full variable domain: KAGVTQTPRYLIKTRGQQVTLSCSPISGHRSVSWYQQTPGQGLQFLFEYFSETQRNKGNFPGRFSGRQFSNSRSEMNVSTLELGDSALYLCASSLEAGGGSYAKNIQYFGAGTRLSVL.

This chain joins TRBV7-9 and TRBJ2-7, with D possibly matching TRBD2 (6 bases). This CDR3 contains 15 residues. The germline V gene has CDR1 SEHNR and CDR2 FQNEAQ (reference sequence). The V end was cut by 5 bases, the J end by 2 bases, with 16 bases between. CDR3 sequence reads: CASSPEGRDPYEQYF. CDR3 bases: TGTGCCAGCAGCCCGGAGGGCAGGGACCCCTACGAGCAGTACTTC. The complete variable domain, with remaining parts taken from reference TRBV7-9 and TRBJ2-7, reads DTGVSQNPRHKITKRGQNVTFRCDPISEHNRLYWYRQTLGQGPEFLTYFQNEAQLEKSRLLSDRFSAERPKGSFSTLEIQRTEQGDSAMYLCASSPEGRDPYEQYFGPGTRLTVT.

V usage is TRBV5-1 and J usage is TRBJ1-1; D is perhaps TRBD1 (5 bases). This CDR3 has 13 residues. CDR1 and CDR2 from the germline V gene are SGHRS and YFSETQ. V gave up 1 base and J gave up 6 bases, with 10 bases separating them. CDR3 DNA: TGCGCCAGCAGCTTGAGCAGGGAATCTGAAGCTTTCTTT. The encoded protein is CASSLSRESEAFF.

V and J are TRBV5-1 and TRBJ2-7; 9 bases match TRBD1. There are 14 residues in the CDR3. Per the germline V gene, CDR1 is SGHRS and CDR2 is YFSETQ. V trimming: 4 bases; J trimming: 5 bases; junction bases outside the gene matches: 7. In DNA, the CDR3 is TGCGCCAGCAGCCAAGAGACAGGGGGTCACGAGCAGTACTTC. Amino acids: CASSQETGGHEQYF.

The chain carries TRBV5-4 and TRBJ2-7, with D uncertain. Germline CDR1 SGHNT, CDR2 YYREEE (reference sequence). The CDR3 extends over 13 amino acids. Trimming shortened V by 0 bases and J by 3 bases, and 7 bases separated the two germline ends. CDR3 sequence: CASSLGADYEQYF. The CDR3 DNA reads TGTGCCAGCAGCTTGGGGGCAGACTACGAGCAGTACTTC.

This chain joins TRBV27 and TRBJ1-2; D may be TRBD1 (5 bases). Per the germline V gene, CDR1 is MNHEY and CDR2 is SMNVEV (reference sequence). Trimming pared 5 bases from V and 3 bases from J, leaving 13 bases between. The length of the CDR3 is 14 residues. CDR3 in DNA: TGTGCCAGCAGTATCCAGGGAGGGGACTATGGCTACACCTTC. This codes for CASSIQGGDYGYTF.

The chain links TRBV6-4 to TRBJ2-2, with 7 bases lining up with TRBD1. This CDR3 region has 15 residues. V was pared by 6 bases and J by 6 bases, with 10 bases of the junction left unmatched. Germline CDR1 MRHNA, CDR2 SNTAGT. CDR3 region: CASRPDREGSGELFF. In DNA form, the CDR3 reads TGTGCCAGCAGACCCGACAGGGAAGGGTCCGGGGAGCTGTTTTTT.

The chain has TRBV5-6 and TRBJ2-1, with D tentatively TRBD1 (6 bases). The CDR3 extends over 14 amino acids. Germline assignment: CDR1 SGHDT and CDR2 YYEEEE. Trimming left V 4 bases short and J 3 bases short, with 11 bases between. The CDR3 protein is CASSLTGNYNEQFF. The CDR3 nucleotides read TGTGCCAGCAGCCTGACAGGAAACTACAATGAGCAGTTCTTC.

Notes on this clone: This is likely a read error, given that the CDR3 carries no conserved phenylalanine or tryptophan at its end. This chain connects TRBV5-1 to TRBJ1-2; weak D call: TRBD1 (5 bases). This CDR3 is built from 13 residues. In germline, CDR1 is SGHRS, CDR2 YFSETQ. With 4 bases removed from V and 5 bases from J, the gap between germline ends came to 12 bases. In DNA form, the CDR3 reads TGCGCCAGCAGCGCCCAGCAGGGATATGGCTACACCGTC. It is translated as CASSAQQGYGYTV.

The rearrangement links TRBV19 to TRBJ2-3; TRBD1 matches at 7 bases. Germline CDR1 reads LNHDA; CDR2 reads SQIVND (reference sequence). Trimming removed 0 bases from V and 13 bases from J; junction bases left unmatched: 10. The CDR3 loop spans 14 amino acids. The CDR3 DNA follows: TGTGCCAGTAGTATAGATCGTGGGGACAGAGGAAAGTATTTT. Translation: CASSIDRGDRGKYF.

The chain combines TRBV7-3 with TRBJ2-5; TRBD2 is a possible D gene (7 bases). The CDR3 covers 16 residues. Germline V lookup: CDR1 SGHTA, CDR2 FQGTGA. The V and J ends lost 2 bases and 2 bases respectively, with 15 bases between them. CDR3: CASSLVGAGAQETQYF. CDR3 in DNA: TGTGCCAGCAGCTTAGTTGGGGCGGGGGCTCAAGAGACCCAGTACTTC.

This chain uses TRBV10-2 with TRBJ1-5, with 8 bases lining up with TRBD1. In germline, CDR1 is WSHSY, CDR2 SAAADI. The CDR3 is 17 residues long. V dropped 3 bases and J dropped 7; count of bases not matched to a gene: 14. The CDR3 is CASSDLLTGEEGQPQHF. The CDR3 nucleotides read TGCGCCAGCAGTGACTTGTTGACAGGGGAGGAGGGGCAGCCCCAGCATTTT.

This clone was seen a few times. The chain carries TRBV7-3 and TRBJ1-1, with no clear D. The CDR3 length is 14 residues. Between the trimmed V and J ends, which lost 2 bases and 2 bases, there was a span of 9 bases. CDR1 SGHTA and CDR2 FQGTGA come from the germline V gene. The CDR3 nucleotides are TGTGCCAGCAGCTTATCCCCGAGTAACACTGAAGCTTTCTTT. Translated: CASSLSPSNTEAFF.

This CDR3 reads CASTPSARAHEQYF. As DNA, the CDR3 is TGTGCCAGCACCCCTTCTGCCAGGGCCCACGAGCAGTACTTC. The chain links TRBV7-9 to TRBJ2-7, with D possibly matching TRBD1 (5 bases). The V gene's germline CDR1 is SEHNR and CDR2 FQNEAQ (reference sequence). This CDR3 region has 14 residues. Trimming cost V 7 bases and J 5 bases, with 18 bases left between them.

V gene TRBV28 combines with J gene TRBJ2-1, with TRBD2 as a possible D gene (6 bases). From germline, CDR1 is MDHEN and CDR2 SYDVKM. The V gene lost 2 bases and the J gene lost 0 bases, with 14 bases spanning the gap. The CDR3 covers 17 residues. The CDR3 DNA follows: TGTGCCAGCAGTTTAAGGCTCGGAGGGAGCTCCTACAATGAGCAGTTCTTC. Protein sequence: CASSLRLGGSSYNEQFF.

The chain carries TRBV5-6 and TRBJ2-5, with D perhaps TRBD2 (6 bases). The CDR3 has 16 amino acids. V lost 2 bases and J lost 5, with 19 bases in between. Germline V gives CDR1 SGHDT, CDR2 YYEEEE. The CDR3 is CASSFSGSGVGETQYF. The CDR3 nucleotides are TGTGCCAGCAGCTTTTCCGGATCGGGAGTGGGCGAGACCCAGTACTTC.

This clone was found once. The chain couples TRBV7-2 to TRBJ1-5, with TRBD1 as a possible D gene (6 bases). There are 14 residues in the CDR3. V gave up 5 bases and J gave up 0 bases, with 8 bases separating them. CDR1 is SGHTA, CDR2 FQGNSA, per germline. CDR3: CASSRQVSNQPQHF. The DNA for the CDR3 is TGTGCCAGCAGCCGACAGGTTAGCAATCAGCCCCAGCATTTT.

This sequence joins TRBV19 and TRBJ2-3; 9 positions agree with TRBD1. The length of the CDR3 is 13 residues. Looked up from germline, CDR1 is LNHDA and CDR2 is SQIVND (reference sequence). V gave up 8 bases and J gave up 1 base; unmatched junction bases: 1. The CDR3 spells CASGTGRTDTQYF. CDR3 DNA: TGTGCCAGTGGGACAGGGCGCACAGATACGCAGTATTTT.

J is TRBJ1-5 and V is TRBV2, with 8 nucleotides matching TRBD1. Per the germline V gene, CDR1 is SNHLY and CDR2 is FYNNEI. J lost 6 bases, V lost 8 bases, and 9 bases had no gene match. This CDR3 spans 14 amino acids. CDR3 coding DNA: TGTGCCAGCGCATACGGGACAGGCGGTCAGCCCCAGCATTTT. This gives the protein CASAYGTGGQPQHF.